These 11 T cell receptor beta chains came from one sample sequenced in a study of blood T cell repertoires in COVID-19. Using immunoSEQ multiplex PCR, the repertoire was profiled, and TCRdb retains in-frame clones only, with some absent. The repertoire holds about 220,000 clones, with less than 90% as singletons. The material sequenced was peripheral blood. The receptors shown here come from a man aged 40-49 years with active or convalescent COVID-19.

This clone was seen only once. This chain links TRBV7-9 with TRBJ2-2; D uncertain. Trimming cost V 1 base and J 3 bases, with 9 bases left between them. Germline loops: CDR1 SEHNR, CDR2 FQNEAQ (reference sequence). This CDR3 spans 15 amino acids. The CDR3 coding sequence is TGTGCCAGCAGCTTAGACTTGGGCCACACCGGGGAGCTGTTTTTT. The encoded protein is CASSLDLGHTGELFF.

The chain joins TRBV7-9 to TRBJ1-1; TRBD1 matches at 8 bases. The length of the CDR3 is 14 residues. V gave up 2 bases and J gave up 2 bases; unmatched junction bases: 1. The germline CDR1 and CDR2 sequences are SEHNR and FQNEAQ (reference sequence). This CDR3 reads CASSLTGGNTEAFF. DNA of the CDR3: TGTGCCAGCAGCTTAACAGGGGGAAACACTGAAGCTTTCTTT. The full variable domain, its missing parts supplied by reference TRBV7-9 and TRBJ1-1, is DTGVSQNPRHKITKRGQNVTFRCDPISEHNRLYWYRQTLGQGPEFLTYFQNEAQLEKSRLLSDRFSAERPKGSFSTLEIQRTEQGDSAMYLCASSLTGGNTEAFFGQGTRLTVV.

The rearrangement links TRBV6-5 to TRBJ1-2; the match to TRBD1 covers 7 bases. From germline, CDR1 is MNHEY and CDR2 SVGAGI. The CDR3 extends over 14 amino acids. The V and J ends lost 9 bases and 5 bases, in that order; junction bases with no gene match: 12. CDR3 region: CASGRQGPGYGYTF. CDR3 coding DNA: TGTGCCAGTGGAAGACAGGGACCGGGTTATGGCTACACCTTC.

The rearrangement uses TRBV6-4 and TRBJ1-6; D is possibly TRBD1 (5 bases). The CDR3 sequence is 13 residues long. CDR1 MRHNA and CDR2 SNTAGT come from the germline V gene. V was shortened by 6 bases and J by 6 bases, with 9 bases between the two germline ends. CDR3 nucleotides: TGTGCCAGCAGAGTGGGGGGTAATTCACCCCTCCACTTT. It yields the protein CASRVGGNSPLHF.

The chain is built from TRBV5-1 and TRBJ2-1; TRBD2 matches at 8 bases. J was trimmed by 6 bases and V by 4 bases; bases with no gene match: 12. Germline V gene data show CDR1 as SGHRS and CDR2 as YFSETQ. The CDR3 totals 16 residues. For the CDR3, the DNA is TGCGCCAGCAGCCCCTGGGCGGGGGGCCCCCTCAATGAGCAGTTCTTC. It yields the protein CASSPWAGGPLNEQFF.

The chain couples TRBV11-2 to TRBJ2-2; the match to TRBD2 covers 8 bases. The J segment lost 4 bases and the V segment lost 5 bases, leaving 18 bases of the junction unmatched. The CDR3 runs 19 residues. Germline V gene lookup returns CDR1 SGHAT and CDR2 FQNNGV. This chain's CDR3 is CASSPTAGGGSAPTGELFF. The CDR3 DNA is TGTGCCAGCAGCCCTACGGCGGGGGGCGGGTCAGCGCCCACCGGGGAGCTGTTTTTT.

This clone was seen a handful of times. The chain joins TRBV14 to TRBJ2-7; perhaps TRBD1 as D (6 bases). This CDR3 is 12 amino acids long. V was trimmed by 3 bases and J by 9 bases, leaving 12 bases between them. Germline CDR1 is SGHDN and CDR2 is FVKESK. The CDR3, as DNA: TGTGCCAGCAGCCATTCAGGGGTAGTGCAGTACTTC. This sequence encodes CASSHSGVVQYF.

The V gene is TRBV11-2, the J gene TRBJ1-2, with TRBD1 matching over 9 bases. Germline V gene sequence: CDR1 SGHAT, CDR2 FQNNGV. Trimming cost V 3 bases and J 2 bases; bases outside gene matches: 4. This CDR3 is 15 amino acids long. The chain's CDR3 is CASSFRTGGNYGYTF. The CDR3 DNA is TGTGCCAGCAGCTTTAGAACAGGGGGCAACTATGGCTACACCTTC.

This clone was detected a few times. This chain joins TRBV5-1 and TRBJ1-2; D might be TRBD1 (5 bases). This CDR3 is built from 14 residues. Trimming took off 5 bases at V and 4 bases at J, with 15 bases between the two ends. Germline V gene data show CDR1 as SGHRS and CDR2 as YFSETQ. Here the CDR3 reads CASRTDSLSYGYTF. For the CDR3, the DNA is TGCGCCAGCAGGACAGACAGTCTTAGCTATGGCTACACCTTC.

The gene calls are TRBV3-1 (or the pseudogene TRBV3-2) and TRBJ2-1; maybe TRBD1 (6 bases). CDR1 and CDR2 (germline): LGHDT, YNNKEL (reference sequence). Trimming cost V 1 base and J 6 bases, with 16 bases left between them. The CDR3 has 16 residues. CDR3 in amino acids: CASSQVVGARGNEQFF. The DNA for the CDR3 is TGTGCCAGCAGCCAAGTGGTGGGGGCTAGAGGCAATGAGCAGTTCTTC.

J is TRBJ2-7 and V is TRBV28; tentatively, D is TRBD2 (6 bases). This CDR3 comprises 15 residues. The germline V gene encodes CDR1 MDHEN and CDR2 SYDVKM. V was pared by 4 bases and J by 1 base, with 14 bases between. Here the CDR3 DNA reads TGTGCCAGCAGTTCTCCGGGACTCTCATCCTACGAGCAGTACTTC. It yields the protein CASSSPGLSSYEQYF.